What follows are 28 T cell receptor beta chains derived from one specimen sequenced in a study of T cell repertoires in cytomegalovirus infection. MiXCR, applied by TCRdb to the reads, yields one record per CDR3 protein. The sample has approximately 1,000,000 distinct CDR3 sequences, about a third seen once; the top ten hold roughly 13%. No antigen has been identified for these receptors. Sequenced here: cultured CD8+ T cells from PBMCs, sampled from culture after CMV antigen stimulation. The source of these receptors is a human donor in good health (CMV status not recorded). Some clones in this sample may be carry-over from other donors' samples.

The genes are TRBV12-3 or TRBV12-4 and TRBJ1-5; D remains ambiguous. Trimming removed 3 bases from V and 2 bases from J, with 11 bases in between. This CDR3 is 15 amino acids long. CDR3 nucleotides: TGTGCCAGCAGTTTCGGTCAGAGGGGCAATCAGCCCCAGCATTTT. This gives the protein CASSFGQRGNQPQHF.

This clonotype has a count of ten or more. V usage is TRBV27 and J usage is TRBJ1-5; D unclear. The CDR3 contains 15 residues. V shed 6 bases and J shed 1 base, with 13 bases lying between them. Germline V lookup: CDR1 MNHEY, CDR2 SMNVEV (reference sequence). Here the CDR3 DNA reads TGTGCCAGCAGCTTAGAAGGGTCAAGCAATCAGCCCCAGCATTTT. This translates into CASSLEGSSNQPQHF.

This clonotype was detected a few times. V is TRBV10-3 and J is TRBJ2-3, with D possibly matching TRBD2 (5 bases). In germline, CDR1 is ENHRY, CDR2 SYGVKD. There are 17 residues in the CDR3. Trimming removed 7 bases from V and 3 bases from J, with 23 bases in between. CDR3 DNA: TGTGCCATCAATAGTATTTTGGTAGTCGGGGAAACAGATACGCAGTATTTT. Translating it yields CAINSILVVGETDTQYF.

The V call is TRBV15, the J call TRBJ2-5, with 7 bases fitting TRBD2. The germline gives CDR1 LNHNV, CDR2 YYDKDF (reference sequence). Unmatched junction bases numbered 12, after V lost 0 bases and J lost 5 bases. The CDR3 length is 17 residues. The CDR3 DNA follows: TGTGCCACCAGCAGAGATGGGGGGAGGGCCTCCGGGGAGACCCAGTACTTC. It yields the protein CATSRDGGRASGETQYF.

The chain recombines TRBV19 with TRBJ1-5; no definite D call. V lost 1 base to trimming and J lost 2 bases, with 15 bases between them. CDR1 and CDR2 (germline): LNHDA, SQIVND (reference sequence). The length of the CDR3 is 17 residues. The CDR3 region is CASSIGPAGMRNQPQHF. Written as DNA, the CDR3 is TGTGCCAGTAGTATAGGCCCAGCTGGGATGCGCAATCAGCCCCAGCATTTT.

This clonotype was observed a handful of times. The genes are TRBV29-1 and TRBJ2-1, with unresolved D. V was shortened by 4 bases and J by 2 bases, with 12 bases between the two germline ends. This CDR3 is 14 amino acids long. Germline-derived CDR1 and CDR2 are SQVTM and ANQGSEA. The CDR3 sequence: CSVVTLNPYNEQFF. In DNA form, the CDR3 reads TGCAGCGTTGTGACGTTAAACCCCTACAATGAGCAGTTCTTC.

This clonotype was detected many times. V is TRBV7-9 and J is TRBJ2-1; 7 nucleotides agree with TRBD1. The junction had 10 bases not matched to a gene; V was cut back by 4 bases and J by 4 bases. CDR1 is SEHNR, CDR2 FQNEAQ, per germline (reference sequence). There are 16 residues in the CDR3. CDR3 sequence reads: CASSSLEGATYNEQFF. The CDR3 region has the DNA TGTGCCAGCAGCTCCCTCGAGGGGGCCACGTACAATGAGCAGTTCTTC.

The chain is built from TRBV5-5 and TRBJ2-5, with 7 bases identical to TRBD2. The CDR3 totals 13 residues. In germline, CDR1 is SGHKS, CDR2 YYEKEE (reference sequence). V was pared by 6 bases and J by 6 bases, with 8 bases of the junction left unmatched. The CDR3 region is CASTQGLVKTQYF. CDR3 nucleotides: TGTGCCAGCACCCAAGGACTAGTCAAGACCCAGTACTTC.

CDR3 region: CASSLVGAGGLTVQYF. CDR3 nucleotide sequence: TGTGCCAGCAGCTTGGTTGGCGCGGGGGGGCTAACGGTTCAGTACTTC. This sequence joins TRBV5-5 and TRBJ2-4; 9 nucleotides line up with TRBD2. Germline CDR1 and CDR2: SGHKS and YYEKEE (reference sequence). The CDR3 length is 16 residues. The junction had 12 bases not matched to a gene; V was cut back by 0 bases and J by 11 bases.

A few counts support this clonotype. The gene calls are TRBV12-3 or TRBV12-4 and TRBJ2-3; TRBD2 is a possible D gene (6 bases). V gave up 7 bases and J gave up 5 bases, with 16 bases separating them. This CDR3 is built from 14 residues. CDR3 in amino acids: CASTQGGLKDTQYF. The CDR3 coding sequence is TGTGCCAGCACCCAGGGAGGTTTGAAAGATACGCAGTATTTT.

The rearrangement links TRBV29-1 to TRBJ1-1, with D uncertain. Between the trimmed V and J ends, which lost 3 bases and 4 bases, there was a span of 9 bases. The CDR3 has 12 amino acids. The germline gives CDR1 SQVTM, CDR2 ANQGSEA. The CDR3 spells CSVDWFSTEAFF. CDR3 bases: TGCAGCGTTGACTGGTTCAGCACTGAAGCTTTCTTT. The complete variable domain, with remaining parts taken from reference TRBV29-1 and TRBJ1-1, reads SAVISQKPSRDICQRGTSLTIQCQVDSQVTMMFWYRQQPGQSLTLIATANQGSEATYESGFVIDKFPISRPNLTFSTLTVSNMSPEDSSIYLCSVDWFSTEAFFGQGTRLTVV.

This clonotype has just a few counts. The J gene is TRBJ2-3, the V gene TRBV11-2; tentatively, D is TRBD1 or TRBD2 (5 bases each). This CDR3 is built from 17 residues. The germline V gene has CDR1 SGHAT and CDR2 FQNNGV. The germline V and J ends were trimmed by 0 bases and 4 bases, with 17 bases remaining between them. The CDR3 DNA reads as TGTGCCAGCAGCTTAGAAGAGGGACCCGTTATAGCAGATACGCAGTATTTT. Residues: CASSLEEGPVIADTQYF. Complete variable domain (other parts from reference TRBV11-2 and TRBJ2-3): EAGVAQSPRYKIIEKRQSVAFWCNPISGHATLYWYQQILGQGPKLLIQFQNNGVVDDSQLPKDRFSAERLKGVDSTLKIQPAKLEDSAVYLCASSLEEGPVIADTQYFGPGTRLTVL.

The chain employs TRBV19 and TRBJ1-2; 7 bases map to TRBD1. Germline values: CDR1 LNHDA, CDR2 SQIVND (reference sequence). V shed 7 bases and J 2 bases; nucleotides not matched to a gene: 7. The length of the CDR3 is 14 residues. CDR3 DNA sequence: TGTGCCAGTACTCCAGGGGGATCAAACTATGGCTACACCTTC. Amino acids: CASTPGGSNYGYTF.

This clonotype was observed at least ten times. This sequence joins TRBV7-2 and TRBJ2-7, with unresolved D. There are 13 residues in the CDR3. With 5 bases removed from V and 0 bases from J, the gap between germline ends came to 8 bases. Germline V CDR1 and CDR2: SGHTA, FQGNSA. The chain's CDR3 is CASSPISSYEQYF. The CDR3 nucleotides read TGTGCCAGCAGCCCGATTAGCTCCTACGAGCAGTACTTC.

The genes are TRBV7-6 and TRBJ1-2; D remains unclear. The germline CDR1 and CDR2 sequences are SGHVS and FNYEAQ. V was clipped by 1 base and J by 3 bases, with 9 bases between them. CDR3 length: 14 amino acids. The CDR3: CASSLDQDYYGYTF. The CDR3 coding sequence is TGTGCCAGCAGCTTAGACCAGGATTACTATGGCTACACCTTC.

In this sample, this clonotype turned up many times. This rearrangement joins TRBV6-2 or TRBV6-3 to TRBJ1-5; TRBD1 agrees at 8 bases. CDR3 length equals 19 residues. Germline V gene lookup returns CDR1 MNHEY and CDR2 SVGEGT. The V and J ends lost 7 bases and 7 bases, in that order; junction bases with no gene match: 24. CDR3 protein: CASNPGTTGVSVMGQPQHF. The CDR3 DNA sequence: TGTGCCAGCAACCCTGGGACGACAGGGGTTTCGGTGATGGGACAGCCCCAGCATTTT.

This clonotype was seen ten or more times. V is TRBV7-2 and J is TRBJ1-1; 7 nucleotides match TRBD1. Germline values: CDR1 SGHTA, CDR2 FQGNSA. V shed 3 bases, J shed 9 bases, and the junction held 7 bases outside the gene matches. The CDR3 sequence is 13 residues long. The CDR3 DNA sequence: TGTGCCAGCAGCTTCCTCGGACAGGTTCAAGCTTTCTTT. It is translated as CASSFLGQVQAFF.

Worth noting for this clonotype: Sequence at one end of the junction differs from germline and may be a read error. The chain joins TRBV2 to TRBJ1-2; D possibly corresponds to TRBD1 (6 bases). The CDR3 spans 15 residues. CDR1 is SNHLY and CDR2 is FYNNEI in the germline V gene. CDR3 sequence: CASSELGAESYGCTF. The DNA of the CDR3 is TGTGCCAGCAGTGAATTGGGGGCGGAAAGCTATGGCTGCACCTTC.

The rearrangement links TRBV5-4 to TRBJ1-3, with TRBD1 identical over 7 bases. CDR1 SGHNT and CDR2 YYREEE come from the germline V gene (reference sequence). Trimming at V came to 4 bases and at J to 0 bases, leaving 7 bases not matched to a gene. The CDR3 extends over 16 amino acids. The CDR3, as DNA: TGTGCCAGCAGCCCGAGGACAGGATACTCTGGAAACACCATATATTTT. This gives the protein CASSPRTGYSGNTIYF.

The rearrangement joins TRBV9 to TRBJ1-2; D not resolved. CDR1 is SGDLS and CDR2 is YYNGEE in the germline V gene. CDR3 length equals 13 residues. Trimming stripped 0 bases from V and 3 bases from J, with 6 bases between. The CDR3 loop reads CASSVGGYYGYTF. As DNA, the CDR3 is TGTGCCAGCAGCGTAGGAGGTTACTATGGCTACACCTTC.

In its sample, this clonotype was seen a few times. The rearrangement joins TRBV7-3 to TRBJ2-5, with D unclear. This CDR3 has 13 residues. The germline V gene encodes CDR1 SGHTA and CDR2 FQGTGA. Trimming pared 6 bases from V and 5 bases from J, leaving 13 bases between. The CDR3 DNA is TGTGCCAGCAGTCCTGAGTGGGGTGAGACCCAGTACTTC. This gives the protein CASSPEWGETQYF.

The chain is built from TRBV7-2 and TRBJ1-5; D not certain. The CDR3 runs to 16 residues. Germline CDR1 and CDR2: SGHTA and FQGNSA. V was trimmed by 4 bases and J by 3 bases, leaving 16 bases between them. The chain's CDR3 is CASSSSPGAFNQPQHF. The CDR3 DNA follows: TGTGCCAGCAGCTCCAGTCCGGGAGCCTTCAATCAGCCCCAGCATTTT.

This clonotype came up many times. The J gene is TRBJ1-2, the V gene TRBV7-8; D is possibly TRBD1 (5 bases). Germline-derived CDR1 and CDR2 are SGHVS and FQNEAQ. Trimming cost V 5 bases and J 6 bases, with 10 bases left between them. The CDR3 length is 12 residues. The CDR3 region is CASSLGTNGYTF. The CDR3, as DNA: TGTGCCAGCAGCCTTGGGACCAATGGCTACACCTTC.

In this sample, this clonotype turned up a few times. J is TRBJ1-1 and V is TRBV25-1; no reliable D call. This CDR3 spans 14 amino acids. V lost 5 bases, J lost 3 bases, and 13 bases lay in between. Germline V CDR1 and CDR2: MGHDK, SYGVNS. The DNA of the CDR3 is TGTGCCAGCAGTATCCAGACAAGTTACACTGAAGCTTTCTTT. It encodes CASSIQTSYTEAFF.

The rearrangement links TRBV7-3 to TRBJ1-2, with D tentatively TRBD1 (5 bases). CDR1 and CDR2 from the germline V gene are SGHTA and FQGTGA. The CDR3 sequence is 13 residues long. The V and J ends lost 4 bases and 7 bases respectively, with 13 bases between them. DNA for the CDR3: TGTGCCAGCAGCTCCCTGGCAGGGATTGGCTACACCTTC. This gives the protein CASSSLAGIGYTF.

The CDR3 region is CASSNYRGSDGANVLTF. The CDR3 nucleotides read TGTGCCAGCAGTAACTACAGGGGGTCGGATGGGGCCAACGTCCTGACTTTC. This chain connects TRBV12-3 or TRBV12-4 to TRBJ2-6, with 8 bases identical to TRBD1. The CDR3 has 17 residues. Trimming cost V 5 bases and J 3 bases; bases outside gene matches: 9.

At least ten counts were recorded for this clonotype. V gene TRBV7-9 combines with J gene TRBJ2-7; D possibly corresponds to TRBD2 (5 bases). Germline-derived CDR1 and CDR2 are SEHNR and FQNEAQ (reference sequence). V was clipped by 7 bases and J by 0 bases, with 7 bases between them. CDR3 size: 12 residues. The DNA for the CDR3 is TGTGCCAGCACCGGGAACTCCTACGAGCAGTACTTC. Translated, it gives CASTGNSYEQYF.

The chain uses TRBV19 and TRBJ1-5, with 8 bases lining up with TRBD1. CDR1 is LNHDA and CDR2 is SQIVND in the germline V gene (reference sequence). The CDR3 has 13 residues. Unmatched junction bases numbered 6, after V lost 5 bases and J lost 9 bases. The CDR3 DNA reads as TGTGCCAGTAGTCCGGACAGGGCTCGGCCCCAGCATTTT. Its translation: CASSPDRARPQHF.